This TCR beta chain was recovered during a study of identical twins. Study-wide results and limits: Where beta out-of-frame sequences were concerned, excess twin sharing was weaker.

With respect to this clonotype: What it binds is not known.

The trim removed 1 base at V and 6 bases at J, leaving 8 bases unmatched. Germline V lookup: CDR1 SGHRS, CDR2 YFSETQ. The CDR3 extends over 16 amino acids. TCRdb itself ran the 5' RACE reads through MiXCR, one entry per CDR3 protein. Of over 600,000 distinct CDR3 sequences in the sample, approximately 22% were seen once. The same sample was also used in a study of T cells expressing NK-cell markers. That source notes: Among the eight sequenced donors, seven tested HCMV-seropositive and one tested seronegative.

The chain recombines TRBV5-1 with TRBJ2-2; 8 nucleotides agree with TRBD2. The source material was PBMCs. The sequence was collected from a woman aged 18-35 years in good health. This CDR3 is CASSLLAGGVPGELFF. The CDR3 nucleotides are TGCGCCAGCAGCTTGCTGGCGGGAGGTGTTCCCGGGGAGCTGTTTTTT. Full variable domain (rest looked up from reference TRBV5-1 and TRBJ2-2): KAGVTQTPRYLIKTRGQQVTLSCSPISGHRSVSWYQQTPGQGLQFLFEYFSETQRNKGNFPGRFSGRQFSNSRSEMNVSTLELGDSALYLCASSLLAGGVPGELFFGEGSRLTVL.